These T cell receptor beta chains were read from a single sample in a study of control samples from healthy donors and cancer patients. Clones were read by immunoSEQ multiplex PCR, and TCRdb kept only the in-frame ones, dropping some. Of 100,000 to 150,000 clones detected, around 87% appear once; the ten largest clones hold 2.9%. The specimen was blood. Source of these receptors: a man in his fifties or sixties in good health. CDR3s include the opening cysteine and the closing phenylalanine or tryptophan. The order of the fields is J gene, V gene, clone size, D gene, CDR3 DNA, CDR3 protein. A D gene is named only where the DNA matches it firmly. Size is omitted from some rows. Given values are once, few, many or a class for expanded clones.

>TRBJ1-6|TRBV5-1|NA|NA
TGCGCCAGCAGCTTGGCAGGGATTGATAATTCACCCCTCCACTTT
CASSLAGIDNSPLHF
>TRBJ2-1|TRBV28|NA|NA
TGTGCCAGCACCCTGATACAGGGAAAGCAGTTCTTC
CASTLIQGKQFF
>TRBJ1-5|TRBV10-1|few|NA
TGCGCCAGCAGTGAGTCTGGGCCTAACAATCAGCCCCAGCATTTT
CASSESGPNNQPQHF
>TRBJ2-5|TRBV29-1|NA|NA
TGCAGCGCCCGAACCGGGGGTCGTGAGACCCAGTACTTC
CSARTGGRETQYF
>TRBJ1-2|TRBV5-1|few|NA
TGCGCCAGCAGCTTAACCTACGGGGCGGACTATGGCTACACCTTC
CASSLTYGADYGYTF
>TRBJ2-7|TRBV19|NA|NA
TGTGCCAGTAGGTTCGCCGGGACGGGCCCCTACGAGCAGTACTTC
CASRFAGTGPYEQYF
>TRBJ2-2|TRBV2|NA|NA
TGTGCCAGTCAATTCAGGGTCACCGGGGAGCTGTTTTTT
CASQFRVTGELFF
>TRBJ2-7|TRBV10-1|NA|TRBD1
TGCGCCAGCAGTGAGCTAGGACAGGGAACCTACGAGCAGTACTTC
CASSELGQGTYEQYF
>TRBJ1-6|TRBV7-3|few|NA
TGTGCCAGCAGCCCCGGGACAAGGACGAATTCACCCCTCCACTTT
CASSPGTRTNSPLHF
>TRBJ2-2|TRBV11-2|NA|NA
TGTGCCAGCAGCTTAGAAGGCAGGGTCACCGGGGAGCTGTTTTTT
CASSLEGRVTGELFF
>TRBJ1-2|TRBV10-1|NA|NA
TGCGCCAGCAGTGAAAAGGGAGTCTATGGCTACACCTTC
CASSEKGVYGYTF
>TRBJ1-2|TRBV5-1|NA|NA
TGCGCCAGCAGCGTCGAAGGGAACTATGGCTACACCTTC
CASSVEGNYGYTF
>TRBJ1-2|TRBV11-2|NA|NA
TGTGCCAGCAGCCCCCCCGGCCCCATGAGGGGCTACACCTTC
CASSPPGPMRGYTF
>TRBJ1-5|TRBV6-2/TRBV6-3|once|TRBD1
TGTGCCAGCAGTTGGGACAGGCAGCCCCAGCATTTT
CASSWDRQPQHF
>TRBJ2-2|TRBV2|NA|TRBD2
TGTGCCAGCAGGCTGAGGACTAGCGGGGGGCTCGCGAACACCGGGGAGCTGTTTTTT
CASRLRTSGGLANTGELFF
>TRBJ2-1|TRBV3-1/TRBV3-2|NA|NA
TGTGCCAGCAGTCATGTGACAAATGAGCAGTTCTTC
CASSHVTNEQFF
>TRBJ2-3|TRBV10-3|NA|NA
TGTGCCATCAGTGAACTGGGGTCGGGGGATACGCAGTATTTT
CAISELGSGDTQYF
>TRBJ1-1|TRBV5-1|few|NA
TGCGCCAGCAGCTTGGTTCCCGGGTCGGGAGAAGCTTTCTTT
CASSLVPGSGEAFF
>TRBJ2-2|TRBV11-1|NA|NA
TGTGCCAGCACCTGGGGCCAGACAGGAGGTTCCGGGGAGCTGTTTTTT
CASTWGQTGGSGELFF
>TRBJ2-2|TRBV7-2|NA|NA
TGTGCCAGCAGCTATAATCCAAAGGGAAAGAACACCGGGGAGCTGTTTTTT
CASSYNPKGKNTGELFF
>TRBJ1-2|TRBV10-3|NA|NA
TGTGCCATCAGTGACTTTGGACGGGACTATGGCTACACCTTC
CAISDFGRDYGYTF
>TRBJ2-1|TRBV5-1|NA|NA
TGCGCCAGCAGCCCGAACACTAACTTCGCGGGGGAGCAGTTCTTC
CASSPNTNFAGEQFF
>TRBJ2-6|TRBV15|NA|NA
TGTGCCACCAGCAGAGAATGGGGATCTGGGGCCAACGTCCTGACTTTC
CATSREWGSGANVLTF
>TRBJ1-3|TRBV6-1|few|NA
TGTGCCAGCAGTGAAGGGCAGGGGTACGGAAACACCATATATTTT
CASSEGQGYGNTIYF
>TRBJ2-3|TRBV19|NA|TRBD2
TGTGCCAGTAGCTGGACTAGCGGTGCCACTAGCACAGATACGCAGTATTTT
CASSWTSGATSTDTQYF
>TRBJ2-1|TRBV11-2|NA|NA
TGTGCCAGCAGCTTAGATTCTCAGTACAATGAGCAGTTCTTC
CASSLDSQYNEQFF
>TRBJ2-5|TRBV6-1|NA|TRBD1
TGTGCCAGCAGTGACCTACAGGGGAGAGAGACCCAGTACTTC
CASSDLQGRETQYF
>TRBJ2-1|TRBV6-5|NA|TRBD1
TGTGCCAGCAGACCCGGGACAGGGTTTCTCAATGAGCAGTTCTTC
CASRPGTGFLNEQFF